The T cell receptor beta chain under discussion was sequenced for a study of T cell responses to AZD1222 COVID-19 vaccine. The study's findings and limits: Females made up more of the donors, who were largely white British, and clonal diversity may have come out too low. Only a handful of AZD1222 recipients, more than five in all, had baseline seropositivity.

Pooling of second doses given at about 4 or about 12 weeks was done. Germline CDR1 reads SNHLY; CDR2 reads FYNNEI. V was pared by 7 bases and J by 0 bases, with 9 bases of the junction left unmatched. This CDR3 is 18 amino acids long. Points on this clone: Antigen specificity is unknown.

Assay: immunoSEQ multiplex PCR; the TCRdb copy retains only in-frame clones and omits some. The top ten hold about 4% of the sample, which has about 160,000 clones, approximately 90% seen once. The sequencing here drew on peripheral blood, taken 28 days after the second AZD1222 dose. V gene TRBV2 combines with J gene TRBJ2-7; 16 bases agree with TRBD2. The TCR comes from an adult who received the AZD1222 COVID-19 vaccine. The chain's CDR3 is CASKVRGLAGGSSYEQYF. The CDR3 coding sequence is TGTGCCAGCAAAGTGAGGGGACTAGCGGGAGGGAGCTCCTACGAGCAGTACTTC.